This is a list of T cell receptor beta chains from one sample in a study of molecular identifiers for immune sequencing clone quantification. Each CDR3 protein is one row after TCRdb ran MiXCR on the PCR reads. The table has about 640,000 distinct CDR3 sequences, approximately 20% seen once; the top ten hold roughly 0.83%. Specimen: naive CD8+ T cells from blood, with Jurkat cell RNA spiked in. Receptors were obtained from a human donor in good health. Some libraries in this study had Jurkat cell RNA spiked in. Each CDR3 is given with its conserved first and last residue. The D gene is left open where the match is weak. The size of a clone is reported for some rows only, either as once, few or many, or as a class for expanded clones.

v_call,d_call,clone_size,j_call,cdr3_aa,cdr3_nt
TRBV5-5,NA,NA,TRBJ1-1,CASSFIDLGGTEAFF,TGTGCCAGCAGCTTTATTGACTTGGGGGGGACTGAAGCTTTCTTT
TRBV12-3/TRBV12-4,TRBD2,few,TRBJ2-1,CASSFGGGVHEQFF,TGTGCCAGCAGTTTTGGTGGGGGGGTACATGAGCAGTTCTTC
TRBV2,NA,NA,TRBJ2-7,CASSPLGFREQYF,TGTGCCAGCAGCCCCCTGGGATTTCGCGAGCAGTACTTC
TRBV13,NA,few,TRBJ1-6,CASSLEGGTYNSPLHF,TGTGCCAGCAGCTTAGAGGGGGGCACCTATAATTCACCCCTCCACTTT
TRBV4-3,NA,many,TRBJ2-3,CASSQDRATSTDTQYF,TGCGCCAGCAGCCAAGATCGTGCCACTAGCACAGATACGCAGTATTTT
TRBV5-6,TRBD2,NA,TRBJ2-5,CASSFGAGAAQETQYF,TGTGCCAGCAGCTTCGGGGCGGGAGCCGCCCAAGAGACCCAGTACTTC
TRBV7-9,NA,many,TRBJ2-3,CASSLPPGQPTDTQYF,TGTGCCAGCAGCTTACCCCCGGGACAACCCACAGATACGCAGTATTTT
TRBV20-1,TRBD1,few,TRBJ1-1,CSASIMGQSITGGLAVNTEAFF,TGCAGTGCAAGTATTATGGGTCAGAGTATTACAGGGGGCTTGGCGGTGAACACTGAAGCTTTCTTT
TRBV20-1,TRBD2,NA,TRBJ2-4,CSARDALSGELAKNIQYF,TGCAGTGCTAGAGACGCCCTCAGCGGGGAGTTAGCCAAAAACATTCAGTACTTC
TRBV6-2/TRBV6-3,NA,NA,TRBJ2-7,CASSPRVSEQYF,TGTGCCAGCAGCCCCAGGGTTAGCGAGCAGTACTTC
TRBV5-1,NA,many,TRBJ2-3,CASTSRGKASTDTQYF,TGCGCCAGCACATCCAGGGGTAAAGCTAGCACAGATACGCAGTATTTT
TRBV19,NA,many,TRBJ2-3,CASSIDWTDTQYF,TGTGCCAGTAGTATAGATTGGACAGATACGCAGTATTTT
TRBV15,NA,many,TRBJ2-3,CATSREQRIGDTQYF,TGTGCCACCAGCAGAGAACAGAGGATCGGCGATACGCAGTATTTT
TRBV4-1,TRBD1,NA,TRBJ1-3,CASSQVGGYGNTIYF,TGCGCCAGCAGCCAAGTAGGGGGCTATGGAAACACCATATATTTT
TRBV20-1,NA,many,TRBJ1-1,CSAPIWGMGAEAFF,TGCAGTGCCCCCATTTGGGGGATGGGGGCTGAAGCTTTCTTT
TRBV9,TRBD2,NA,TRBJ2-2,CASSVAILAGGYTGELFF,TGTGCCAGCAGCGTAGCTATCCTAGCGGGAGGTTACACCGGGGAGCTGTTTTTT
TRBV18,NA,many,TRBJ2-6,CASSPMEIRDSLSGANVLTF,TGTGCCAGCTCACCAATGGAAATCCGGGACTCTCTCTCTGGGGCCAACGTCCTGACTTTC
TRBV15,NA,many,TRBJ2-3,CATSRAHPGADTQYF,TGTGCCACCAGCAGAGCGCACCCGGGGGCAGATACGCAGTATTTT
TRBV27,TRBD1,many,TRBJ1-4,CASSFLGQGGEKLFF,TGTGCCAGCAGTTTTTTAGGACAGGGAGGTGAAAAACTGTTTTTT
TRBV5-5,NA,many,TRBJ1-1,CASSLARPVTEAFF,TGTGCCAGCAGCTTGGCGCGGCCAGTCACTGAAGCTTTCTTT
TRBV5-5,NA,many,TRBJ1-5,CASSFGWGNQPQHF,TGTGCCAGCAGCTTTGGTTGGGGAAATCAGCCCCAGCATTTT
TRBV4-1,TRBD2,NA,TRBJ2-7,CASSHGSGRGDYEQYF,TGCGCCAGCAGCCATGGGAGCGGGAGGGGGGACTACGAGCAGTACTTC
TRBV4-1,TRBD1,NA,TRBJ1-6,CASSPPGTGGLGSPLHF,TGCGCCAGCAGCCCTCCCGGGACAGGGGGCTTAGGGTCACCCCTCCACTTT
TRBV10-3,NA,few,TRBJ1-5,CAISELSGFNQPQHF,TGTGCCATCAGTGAGTTGTCAGGGTTCAATCAGCCCCAGCATTTT
TRBV28,NA,many,TRBJ2-3,CASSTFRDLSTDTQYF,TGTGCCAGCAGTACCTTCAGGGATTTGAGCACAGATACGCAGTATTTT
TRBV6-4,TRBD2,many,TRBJ2-3,CASSASPGGGSTDTQYF,TGTGCCAGCAGTGCCTCCCCGGGCGGGGGAAGCACAGATACGCAGTATTTT
TRBV24-1,TRBD1,many,TRBJ2-1,CATSTGGSRDEQFF,TGTGCCACCAGTACAGGGGGCTCGCGGGATGAGCAGTTCTTC
TRBV5-4,TRBD1,many,TRBJ2-7,CASRNRDRAYEQYF,TGTGCCAGTCGAAATAGGGACAGAGCCTACGAGCAGTACTTC
TRBV27,NA,many,TRBJ2-1,CASSFIVSTLGNEQFF,TGTGCCAGCAGTTTTATCGTCAGTACCCTGGGCAATGAGCAGTTCTTC
TRBV3-2,NA,NA,TRBJ2-3,CASCQDTVQICTDTQYF,TGTGCCAGCTGCCAAGATACGGTGCAGATTTGCACAGATACGCAGTATTTT
TRBV18,NA,many,TRBJ2-6,CASSPPRGSGANVLTF,TGTGCCAGCTCACCGCCCAGGGGATCTGGGGCCAACGTCCTGACTTTC
TRBV10-3,TRBD1,few,TRBJ2-7,CAISESDRVPSSYEQYF,TGTGCCATCAGTGAGTCTGACAGGGTCCCCAGCTCCTACGAGCAGTACTTC
TRBV20-1,NA,NA,TRBJ2-1,CSARDSEVPGSGNEQFF,TGCAGTGCTAGAGATTCTGAGGTTCCCGGGAGTGGCAATGAGCAGTTCTTC
TRBV4-3,TRBD1,many,TRBJ1-3,CASSAGTGAGNTIYF,TGCGCCAGCAGCGCCGGGACAGGGGCGGGAAACACCATATATTTT
TRBV6-5,NA,many,TRBJ1-4,CASSDVGYEKLFF,TGTGCCAGCAGTGATGTTGGTTATGAAAAACTGTTTTTT
TRBV5-4,TRBD2,many,TRBJ2-7,CASSPVGTSGSYEQYF,TGTGCCAGCAGCCCCGTAGGGACTAGCGGGAGCTACGAGCAGTACTTC
TRBV6-2/TRBV6-3,NA,many,TRBJ1-5,CASSQGLKGNRGSTHQPQHF,TGTGCCAGCAGTCAAGGATTAAAGGGGAATCGGGGCTCAACGCATCAGCCCCAGCATTTT
TRBV29-1,TRBD1,many,TRBJ1-4,CSGQGGEEKLFF,TGCAGCGGACAGGGGGGAGAGGAAAAACTGTTTTTT
TRBV6-2/TRBV6-3,NA,many,TRBJ1-2,CASSYGMWGYTF,TGTGCCAGCAGTTACGGGATGTGGGGCTACACCTTC
TRBV4-3,NA,NA,TRBJ1-4,CAGSQGSTGYNEKLFF,TGCGCCGGCAGCCAAGGCTCAACGGGGTATAATGAAAAACTGTTTTTT
TRBV29-1,NA,many,TRBJ1-1,CSVEKTAWNTEAFF,TGCAGCGTTGAGAAGACAGCCTGGAACACTGAAGCTTTCTTT
TRBV28,NA,NA,TRBJ1-1,CASSSLRGSFGTEAFF,TGTGCCAGCAGTTCGCTCCGGGGGTCCTTTGGGACTGAAGCTTTCTTT
TRBV4-3,NA,many,TRBJ2-1,CASSQDPPEYNEQFF,TGCGCCAGCAGCCAAGATCCACCGGAATACAATGAGCAGTTCTTC
TRBV27,NA,many,TRBJ1-1,CASRRSGTEAFF,TGTGCCAGCAGACGAAGCGGGACTGAAGCTTTCTTT
TRBV9,NA,many,TRBJ2-3,CASSVGSTDTQYF,TGTGCCAGCAGCGTAGGCAGCACAGATACGCAGTATTTT
TRBV7-9,NA,many,TRBJ2-5,CASSLPRGLQETQYF,TGTGCCAGCAGCTTACCCCGTGGCCTCCAAGAGACCCAGTACTTC
TRBV7-2,NA,NA,TRBJ2-7,CASSLFGASSYEQYF,TGTGCCAGCAGCTTATTTGGCGCCAGCTCCTACGAGCAGTACTTC
TRBV20-1,TRBD1,NA,TRBJ2-7,CSARTGESCEQYF,TGCAGTGCTAGAACAGGGGAAAGCTGCGAGCAGTACTTC
TRBV27,NA,many,TRBJ2-7,CASSWGRLVDEQYF,TGTGCCAGCTCGTGGGGTCGCCTAGTGGACGAGCAGTACTTC
TRBV6-1,TRBD1,NA,TRBJ1-5,CASRVDRGQGNQPQHF,TGTGCCAGCAGGGTGGACAGGGGGCAAGGCAATCAGCCCCAGCATTTT
TRBV14,NA,once,TRBJ2-7,CASSQVEDCEQYF,TGTGCCAGCAGCCAAGTCGAGGATTGCGAGCAGTACTTC
TRBV2,NA,NA,TRBJ2-2,CASSALLTNTGELFF,TGTGCCAGCAGTGCTTTACTGACGAACACCGGGGAGCTGTTTTTT
TRBV20-1,TRBD2,many,TRBJ2-7,CSARAGTSGGLHSYEQYF,TGCAGTGCTAGGGCCGGGACTAGCGGGGGGCTGCACTCCTACGAGCAGTACTTC
TRBV20-1,TRBD1,many,TRBJ2-7,CSAPWTGSSYEQYF,TGCAGTGCACCCTGGACAGGGAGCTCCTACGAGCAGTACTTC
TRBV7-8,NA,NA,TRBJ2-7,CASSLPGISYEQCF,TGTGCCAGCAGCTTACCCGGGATCTCCTACGAGCAGTGCTTC
TRBV6-2/TRBV6-3,TRBD2,many,TRBJ2-3,CASTDPALAVAGGPADTQYF,TGTGCCAGCACCGACCCAGCCTTAGCAGTGGCGGGAGGGCCGGCAGATACGCAGTATTTT
TRBV2,TRBD2,few,TRBJ2-1,CARGLAGYNEQFF,TGTGCCAGGGGACTAGCGGGATACAATGAGCAGTTCTTC
TRBV12-3/TRBV12-4,NA,NA,TRBJ1-3,CASSPRQGDTGNTIHF,TGTGCCAGCAGTCCCCGGCAGGGAGATACTGGAAACACCATACATTTT
TRBV5-1,TRBD1,many,TRBJ2-4,CASSWTVPGQGLSAKNIQYF,TGCGCCAGCAGCTGGACCGTCCCGGGACAGGGTTTGTCGGCCAAAAACATTCAGTACTTC
TRBV2,NA,many,TRBJ1-5,CASRVGNSNQPQHF,TGTGCCAGCAGGGTCGGGAATAGCAATCAGCCCCAGCATTTT